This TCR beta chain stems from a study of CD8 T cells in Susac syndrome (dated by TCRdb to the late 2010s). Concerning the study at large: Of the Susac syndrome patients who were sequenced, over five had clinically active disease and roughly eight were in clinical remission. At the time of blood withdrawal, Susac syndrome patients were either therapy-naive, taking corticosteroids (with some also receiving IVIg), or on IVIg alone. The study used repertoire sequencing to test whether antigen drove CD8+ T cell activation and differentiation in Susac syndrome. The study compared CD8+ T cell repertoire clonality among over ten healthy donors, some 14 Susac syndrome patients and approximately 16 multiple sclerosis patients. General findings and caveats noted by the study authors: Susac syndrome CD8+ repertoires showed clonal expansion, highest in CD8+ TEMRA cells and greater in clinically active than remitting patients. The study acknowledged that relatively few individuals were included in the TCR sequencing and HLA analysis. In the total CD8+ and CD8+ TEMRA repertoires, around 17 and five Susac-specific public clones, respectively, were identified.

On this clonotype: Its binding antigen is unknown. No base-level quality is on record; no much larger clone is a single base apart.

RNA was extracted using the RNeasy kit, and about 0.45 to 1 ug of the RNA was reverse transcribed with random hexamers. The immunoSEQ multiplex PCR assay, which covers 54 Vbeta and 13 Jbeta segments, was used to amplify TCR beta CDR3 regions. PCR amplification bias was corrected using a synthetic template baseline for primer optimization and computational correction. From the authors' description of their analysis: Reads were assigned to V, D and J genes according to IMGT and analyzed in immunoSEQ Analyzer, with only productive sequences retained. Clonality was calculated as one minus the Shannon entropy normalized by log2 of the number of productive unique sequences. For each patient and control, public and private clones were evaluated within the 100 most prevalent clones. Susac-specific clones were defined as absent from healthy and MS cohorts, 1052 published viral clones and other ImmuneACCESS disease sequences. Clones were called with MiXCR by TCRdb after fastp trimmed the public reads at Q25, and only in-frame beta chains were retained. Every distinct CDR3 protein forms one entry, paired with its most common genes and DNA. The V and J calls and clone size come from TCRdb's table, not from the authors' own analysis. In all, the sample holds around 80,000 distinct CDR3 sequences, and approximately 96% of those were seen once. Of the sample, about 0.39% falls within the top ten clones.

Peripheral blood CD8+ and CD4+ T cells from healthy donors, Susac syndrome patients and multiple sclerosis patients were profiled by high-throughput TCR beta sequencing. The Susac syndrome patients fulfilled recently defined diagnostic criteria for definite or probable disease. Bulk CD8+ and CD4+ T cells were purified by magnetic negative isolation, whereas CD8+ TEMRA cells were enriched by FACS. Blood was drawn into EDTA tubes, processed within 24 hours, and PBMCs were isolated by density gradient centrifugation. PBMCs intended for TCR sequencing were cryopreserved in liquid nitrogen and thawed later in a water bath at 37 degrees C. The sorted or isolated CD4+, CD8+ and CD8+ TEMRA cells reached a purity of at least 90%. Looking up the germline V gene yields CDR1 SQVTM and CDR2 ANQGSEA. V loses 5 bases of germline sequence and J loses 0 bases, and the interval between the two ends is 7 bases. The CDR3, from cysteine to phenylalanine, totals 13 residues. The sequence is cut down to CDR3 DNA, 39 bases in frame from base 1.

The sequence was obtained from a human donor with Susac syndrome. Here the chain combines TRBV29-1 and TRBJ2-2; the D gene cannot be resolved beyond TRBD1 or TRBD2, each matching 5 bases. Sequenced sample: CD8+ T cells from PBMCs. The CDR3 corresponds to CSVLGANTGELFF. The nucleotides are TGCAGCGTTCTGGGGGCGAACACCGGGGAGCTGTTTTTT.